These 3 T cell receptor beta chains originate from one sample sequenced in a study of Graves' ophthalmopathy and Graves' hyperthyroidism. RNA transcripts were the template, and TCR beta CDR3 regions were amplified from them. RT-PCR was first run with HTBI primers, then multiplex PCR in a second round. TCRdb redid the calling of the multiplex PCR reads with MiXCR, one entry per CDR3 protein. The sample lists fewer than 400,000 distinct CDR3 sequences, 18% occurring once. The sample consisted of peripheral blood. The receptors here all came from a woman younger than 30 with Graves' ophthalmopathy.

The chain joins TRBV20-1 to TRBJ1-1, with D possibly TRBD1 on 6 matching bases. Germline assignment: CDR1 DFQATT and CDR2 SNEGSKA (reference sequence). The length of the CDR3 is 12 residues. Trimming left V 3 bases short and J 6 bases short, with 11 bases between. CDR3 region: CSASGGGAEAFF. Written as DNA, the CDR3 is TGCAGTGCTAGTGGGGGGGGCGCTGAAGCTTTCTTT.

This clonotype was counted many times. The chain joins TRBV6-2 or TRBV6-3 to TRBJ2-7, with 8 bases lining up with TRBD2. The CDR3 has 14 amino acids. From germline, CDR1 is MNHEY and CDR2 SVGEGT. With V trimmed by 0 bases and J by 5 bases, 3 bases remained unmatched. The CDR3 DNA sequence: TGTGCCAGCAGTTACTCGGTGACTAGCGACGAGCAGTACTTC. It yields the protein CASSYSVTSDEQYF.

The count of this clonotype is one. The chain has TRBV11-2 and TRBJ2-5, with 8 positions matching TRBD2. CDR1 and CDR2 from the germline V gene are SGHAT and FQNNGV. The CDR3 sequence is 17 residues long. V trimming: 1 base; J trimming: 1 base; junction bases outside the gene matches: 8. Here the CDR3 reads CASSLVGGGGPQETQYF. The DNA of the CDR3 is TGTGCCAGCAGCTTAGTCGGGGGCGGGGGGCCCCAAGAGACCCAGTACTTC.